This TCR beta chain was sequenced in a study of blood T cell repertoires in COVID-19. Libraries were prepared by immunoSEQ multiplex PCR; TCRdb keeps only in-frame clonotypes and omits some of them. The data show over 150,000 clones, with about 86% seen just once and roughly 7% held by the top ten. CDR3 size: 13 residues. The V and J ends lost 0 bases and 7 bases, in that order; junction bases with no gene match: 3. From germline, CDR1 is SGHRS and CDR2 YFSETQ. The source is a man in his fifties or sixties with active or convalescent COVID-19. The chain couples TRBV5-1 to TRBJ1-2, with 7 bases matching TRBD1. Input material: peripheral blood. The CDR3 sequence is CASSLDRTGGYTF. The DNA for the CDR3 is TGCGCCAGCAGCTTGGATCGGACAGGTGGCTACACCTTC.